The entry that follows covers one T cell receptor (beta chain) sequence. This table comes from immunoSEQ multiplex PCR, and its TCRdb copy is limited to in-frame clones, with some not included. The sample includes fewer than 30,000 clones, 85% of them seen just once. This entry belongs to a study of OX40 agonist ivuxolimab in advanced cancers. Study overall: The patients' treatment was ivuxolimab, an agonistic anti-OX40 (CD134) antibody. A history of anti-PD-1, anti-PD-L1 or anti-CTLA-4 therapy was acceptable, and 40% had some.

The CDR3 totals 17 residues. CDR1 is LNHDA, CDR2 SQIVND, per germline (reference sequence). V dropped 3 bases and J dropped 0; count of bases not matched to a gene: 8. This receptor was taken from an adult with an advanced solid tumor such as melanoma, head and neck, liver or kidney cancer. This chain links TRBV19 with TRBJ1-1; 9 nucleotides align to TRBD1. This specimen was CD4+ or CD8+ T cells sorted from blood, taken in a trial of the OX40 agonist ivuxolimab. CDR3 nucleotides: TGTGCCAGTAGTATGGGACAGGGAATGGTCCTGAACACTGAAGCTTTCTTT. Its translation is CASSMGQGMVLNTEAFF.